This T cell receptor (beta chain) came from a study of CD8+CD57+ T cells in acquired aplastic anemia. Study-level results: Between the patient and control groups, CD8+ Simpson's diversity did not differ significantly.

A word on this clonotype: Its antigen is not known.

Before being chosen for sequencing, patients had shown CD8+CD57+ cell expansion by flow cytometry. The patients all had a severe acquired aplastic anemia diagnosis. Patients were treatment-naive when blood was sampled. Trimming pared 6 bases from V and 13 bases from J, leaving 15 bases between. The germline CDR1 and CDR2 sequences are SGHVS and FQNEAQ. This CDR3 has 11 amino acids. Genomic DNA acted as the template from which TCR beta VDJ combination and CDR3 sequence profiling were carried out. From the reads, TCRdb called clonotypes with MiXCR, one entry per CDR3 protein. This table has around 150,000 distinct CDR3 sequences, roughly two thirds appearing once.

Sequencing was done on a sample of sorted CD4+, CD8+, or CD8+CD57+ T cells (not recorded which) from PBMCs. The rearrangement uses TRBV7-8 and TRBJ1-2, with D perhaps TRBD1 (5 bases). The sequence was collected from a human donor with aplastic anemia. CDR3: CASSRTQSSTF. CDR3 bases: TGTGCCAGCAGTCGGACACAATCTTCCACCTTC.